The 19 T cell receptor beta chains in this list originate from one sample, sequenced in a study of graft-versus-host responses after intestinal transplantation (dated by TCRdb to the early 2020s). The time point label here, explained by the study, means: cells obtained before transplantation from donor or recipient. These receptors are not linked to any known antigen. Libraries were built with the immunoSEQ multiplex PCR assay. Not all clones reach the TCRdb copy of this immuneACCESS table, which keeps in-frame sequences only. Checked studies attribute under half of the gap to unresolved V genes and leave the rest unexplained. This sample is represented by about 120,000 clones; 85% to 95% of them were singletons. The leading ten clones occupy under 3.5% of the sample. The source material was unstimulated CD8+ T cells sorted from spleen or lymph node cells, sampled before intestinal transplant. These receptors all stem from a human donor who received an intestinal transplant.

V gene TRBV4-1 combines with J gene TRBJ2-1, with D perhaps TRBD2 (6 bases). V was clipped by 4 bases and J by 7 bases, with 17 bases between them. Germline V lookup: CDR1 MGHRA, CDR2 YSYEKL. The CDR3 has 15 residues. The chain's CDR3 is CASSLLRAGGNEQFF. The CDR3 DNA reads as TGCGCCAGCAGCCTACTTAGGGCCGGGGGTAATGAGCAGTTCTTC.

The chain has TRBV4-1 and TRBJ2-5; 8 bases are a match to TRBD2. V lost 1 base to trimming and J lost 3 bases; unmatched junction nucleotides: 4. CDR1 and CDR2 from the germline V gene are MGHRA and YSYEKL. The CDR3 runs 15 residues. The CDR3 coding sequence is TGCGCCAGCAGCCAAGCTATGACTAGCGAAGAGACCCAGTACTTC. As protein: CASSQAMTSEETQYF.

DNA of the CDR3: TGTGCCAGCAGCCTCTTGGACAATGAGCAGTTCTTC. Residues: CASSLLDNEQFF. The chain employs TRBV7-6 and TRBJ2-1; D is ambiguous. With 5 bases removed from V and 5 bases from J, the gap between germline ends came to 7 bases. Germline CDR1 and CDR2: SGHVS and FNYEAQ. The CDR3 has 12 residues.

The V and J genes are TRBV7-9 and TRBJ1-6; 7 positions match TRBD1. V gave up 8 bases and J gave up 4 bases; unmatched junction bases: 8. The CDR3 is made up of 15 amino acids. Germline V lookup: CDR1 SEHNR, CDR2 FQNEAQ (reference sequence). For the CDR3, the DNA is TGTGCCAGCGCAGAGGGGGCTGTGTATAATTCACCCCTCCACTTT. Its translation: CASAEGAVYNSPLHF.

The rearrangement joins TRBV4-1 to TRBJ2-7; tentatively, D is TRBD1 or TRBD2 (6 bases each). Per germline, CDR1 MGHRA and CDR2 YSYEKL. V was trimmed by 0 bases and J by 4 bases, leaving 7 bases between them. The CDR3 runs to 13 residues. CDR3 nucleotides: TGCGCCAGCAGCCAAGAAGGGGGGTACGAGCAGTACTTC. Translating gives CASSQEGGYEQYF.

V gene TRBV11-2 combines with J gene TRBJ2-1; 12 positions match TRBD1. This CDR3 comprises 16 residues. V shed 5 bases and J 7 bases; nucleotides not matched to a gene: 9. Germline loops: CDR1 SGHAT, CDR2 FQNNGV. CDR3 sequence: CASSATGTGGLNEQFF. CDR3 sequence (DNA): TGTGCCAGCAGCGCTACCGGGACAGGGGGCTTGAATGAGCAGTTCTTC.

The chain links TRBV19 to TRBJ2-7; no firm D call. Germline CDR1 LNHDA, CDR2 SQIVND (reference sequence). Trimming took 3 bases from V and 3 from J, leaving 12 bases between them. The CDR3 contains 14 residues. This CDR3 is CASSISRGSYEQYF. The CDR3 DNA follows: TGTGCCAGTAGTATCTCCCGCGGCAGCTACGAGCAGTACTTC.

Only one count was recorded for this clone. V usage is TRBV7-9 and J usage is TRBJ1-2, with no clear D. The V gene's germline CDR1 is SEHNR and CDR2 FQNEAQ (reference sequence). This CDR3 comprises 12 residues. Trimming left V 1 base short and J 6 bases short, with 6 bases between. CDR3 residues: CASSLGEDGYTF. The DNA of the CDR3 is TGTGCCAGCAGCTTAGGAGAGGATGGCTACACCTTC.

The V call is TRBV19, the J call TRBJ1-2; tentatively, D is TRBD1 (6 bases). Germline V gene lookup returns CDR1 LNHDA and CDR2 SQIVND (reference sequence). The CDR3 sequence is 14 residues long. V dropped 3 bases and J dropped 0 bases, with 8 bases sitting between them. The CDR3 loop reads CASSMGHANYGYTF. As DNA, the CDR3 is TGTGCCAGTAGTATGGGACACGCTAACTATGGCTACACCTTC.

The rearrangement links TRBV27 to TRBJ2-6; D gene unclear. The V gene's germline CDR1 is MNHEY and CDR2 SMNVEV (reference sequence). The V end was cut by 6 bases, the J end by 2 bases, with 11 bases between. The CDR3 sequence is 15 residues long. Here the CDR3 reads CASSLLPPGANVLTF. CDR3 nucleotides: TGTGCCAGCAGCCTGTTACCACCTGGGGCCAACGTCCTGACTTTC.

This chain connects TRBV2 to TRBJ1-5, with D possibly TRBD1 on 5 matching bases. The CDR3 has 14 amino acids. The germline V gene encodes CDR1 SNHLY and CDR2 FYNNEI. The ends were cut back, 7 bases at V and 1 base at J, with 11 bases in the middle. The DNA of the CDR3 is TGTGCCAGCAACCCAGGGATAAGCAATCAGCCCCAGCATTTT. This translates into CASNPGISNQPQHF. Variable domain in full (rest from reference TRBV2 and TRBJ1-5): EPEVTQTPSHQVTQMGQEVILRCVPISNHLYFYWYRQILGQKVEFLVSFYNNEISEKSEIFDDQFSVERPDGSNFTLKIRSTKLEDSAMYFCASNPGISNQPQHFGDGTRLSIL.

The gene calls are TRBV27 and TRBJ1-2; TRBD1 matches 7 bases. The CDR3 is made up of 15 amino acids. The junction had 13 bases not matched to a gene; V was cut back by 8 bases and J by 4 bases. Germline CDR1 is MNHEY and CDR2 is SMNVEV (reference sequence). CDR3 DNA: TGTGCCAGCTCCCCCCGCAGGGGGTACCGCTATGGCTACACCTTC. Its protein product is CASSPRRGYRYGYTF.

V usage is TRBV7-9 and J usage is TRBJ1-2; D remains ambiguous. Trimming shortened V by 4 bases and J by 0 bases, and 9 bases separated the two germline ends. Per the germline V gene, CDR1 is SEHNR and CDR2 is FQNEAQ (reference sequence). There are 14 residues in the CDR3. The CDR3 DNA is TGTGCCAGCAGCTCCGACGGGACTAACTATGGCTACACCTTC. Amino acid sequence: CASSSDGTNYGYTF.

V usage is TRBV5-1 and J usage is TRBJ2-1; 7 nucleotides agree with TRBD2. Germline-derived CDR1 and CDR2 are SGHRS and YFSETQ. CDR3 length: 15 amino acids. J was trimmed by 4 bases and V by 0 bases; bases with no gene match: 4. CDR3: CASSLVGRAYNEQFF. CDR3 nucleotides: TGCGCCAGCAGCTTGGTTGGGAGGGCTTACAATGAGCAGTTCTTC.

Here the CDR3 reads CASRTAGESADTQYF. The DNA for the CDR3 is TGTGCCAGCAGGACCGCGGGAGAATCGGCTGATACGCAGTATTTT. The rearrangement uses TRBV27 and TRBJ2-3, with 7 bases that match TRBD2. The junction had 12 bases not matched to a gene; V was cut back by 6 bases and J by 6 bases. The CDR3 is 15 residues long. Germline V gene sequence: CDR1 MNHEY, CDR2 SMNVEV (reference sequence).

The V gene is TRBV28, the J gene TRBJ1-2; no firm D call. Germline V gene lookup returns CDR1 MDHEN and CDR2 SYDVKM. This CDR3 is built from 17 residues. V lost 3 bases and J 2 bases, leaving 19 bases between the germline ends. The CDR3 reads CASSFLRSRTANYGYTF. The CDR3 nucleotides are TGTGCCAGCAGTTTCCTCCGATCCCGGACGGCCAACTATGGCTACACCTTC.

V is TRBV9 and J is TRBJ2-1; D gene unclear. The germline V and J ends were trimmed by 7 bases and 0 bases, with 20 bases remaining between them. CDR1 SGDLS and CDR2 YYNGEE come from the germline V gene. The CDR3 sequence is 17 residues long. In nucleotides, the CDR3 is TGTGCCAGCTCCTACGGATCGGACCCGAGCTCCTACAATGAGCAGTTCTTC. Amino acid sequence: CASSYGSDPSSYNEQFF. The full variable domain, with the rest looked up from reference TRBV9 and TRBJ2-1, is DSGVTQTPKHLITATGQRVTLRCSPRSGDLSVYWYQQSLDQGLQFLIQYYNGEERAKGNILERFSAQQFPDLHSELNLSSLELGDSALYFCASSYGSDPSSYNEQFFGPGTRLTVL.

The chain carries TRBV27 and TRBJ2-7; 14 positions match TRBD2. The CDR3 loop spans 15 amino acids. CDR1 and CDR2 (germline): MNHEY, SMNVEV (reference sequence). The ends lost 4 bases at V and 5 bases at J; junction bases unmatched: 4. The CDR3 nucleotides are TGTGCCAGCAGTTGGGGGACTAGCGGGAGAAACGAGCAGTACTTC. Translated: CASSWGTSGRNEQYF.

This rearrangement joins TRBV4-1 to TRBJ2-1, with D perhaps matching TRBD2 (5 bases). V was pared by 1 base and J by 2 bases, with 12 bases between. CDR1 and CDR2 from the germline V gene are MGHRA and YSYEKL. The CDR3 is 16 residues long. CDR3 nucleotide sequence: TGCGCCAGCAGCCAAGTTCGGCGGGTTCCCTACAATGAGCAGTTCTTC. It is translated as CASSQVRRVPYNEQFF.